This T cell receptor (beta chain) was sequenced for a study of T-cell memory formation after mild COVID-19. Study as a whole: Largely, TCR clusters stayed within a single donor.

TCRdb used MiXCR to reprocess the 5' RACE reads, holding one entry per CDR3 protein. The top ten clones hold roughly 22% of a sample with approximately 290,000 distinct CDR3 sequences, approximately 8% of them seen once. This clonotype was observed a few times. The antigen remains unidentified. Study results and limitations: CD4/CD8 balance held among clones contracting day 15 to 85, and later expanders leaned CD4+.

The V gene's germline CDR1 is MNHEY and CDR2 SVGEGT. There are 14 residues in the CDR3. V lost 8 bases to trimming and J lost 5 bases; unmatched junction nucleotides: 10. Sequenced: PBMCs or a T cell subset sorted from them (not recorded which). This clonotype was sampled from a man aged 18 to 29 who had mild COVID-19 (a few samples of this study predate the infection). Cell type and time point are not known. This chain links TRBV6-2 or TRBV6-3 with TRBJ1-1; 8 positions match TRBD1. The CDR3 protein is CASLGDRGRTEAFF. The CDR3, as DNA: TGTGCCAGCTTGGGCGACAGGGGTAGAACTGAAGCTTTCTTT.